The next 8 T cell receptor beta chains were all read from a single sample in a study of PD-L1 blockade in urothelial cancer. Profiling relied on immunoSEQ multiplex PCR, and the TCRdb table lists in-frame clones only, not all of them. The table shows tens of thousands of clones, with 60% to 80% occurring only once. The input for sequencing was PBMCs, taken around atezolizumab (anti-PD-L1) treatment. The receptors were sampled from a man in his 70s with urothelial cancer.

The CDR3 loop is CASSLRGLATWNEQFF. CDR3 nucleotide sequence: TGTGCCAGCAGCCTCAGGGGACTAGCCACTTGGAATGAGCAGTTCTTC. The chain combines TRBV7-8 with TRBJ2-1, with 9 positions matching TRBD2. CDR1 SGHVS and CDR2 FQNEAQ come from the germline V gene. Trimming at V came to 5 bases and at J to 7 bases, leaving 12 bases not matched to a gene. This CDR3 spans 16 amino acids. Full variable domain (missing parts from reference TRBV7-8 and TRBJ2-1): GAGVSQSPRYKVAKRGQDVALRCDPISGHVSLFWYQQALGQGPEFLTYFQNEAQLDKSGLPSDRFFAERPEGSVSTLKIQRTQQEDSAVYLCASSLRGLATWNEQFFGPGTRLTVL.

The chain uses TRBV5-1 and TRBJ2-2; D possibly corresponds to TRBD1 (6 bases). Trimming pared 2 bases from V and 7 bases from J, leaving 12 bases between. The CDR3 sequence is 14 residues long. The V gene's germline CDR1 is SGHRS and CDR2 YFSETQ. CDR3 sequence reads: CASSFVEGGGELFF. Written as DNA, the CDR3 is TGCGCCAGCAGCTTCGTAGAAGGGGGCGGGGAGCTGTTTTTT.

This clone has only a few counts. CDR3 coding DNA: TGTGCCAGCAGCCCAAGGACTAGCGGGATGGGGGAGCTGTTTTTT. Its translation is CASSPRTSGMGELFF. The V and J genes are TRBV9 and TRBJ2-2, with 12 bases identical to TRBD2. CDR1 and CDR2 from the germline V gene are SGDLS and YYNGEE. This CDR3 has 15 amino acids. V was pared by 4 bases and J by 8 bases, with 6 bases of the junction left unmatched.

The chain uses TRBV28 and TRBJ2-7, with D perhaps matching TRBD1 (5 bases). CDR1 is MDHEN and CDR2 is SYDVKM in the germline V gene. V was pared by 3 bases and J by 5 bases, with 14 bases between. This CDR3 comprises 14 residues. The CDR3 loop is CASSFVRAVNEQYF. DNA for the CDR3: TGTGCCAGCAGTTTTGTCAGGGCTGTTAACGAGCAGTACTTC.

V and J are TRBV5-6 and TRBJ1-4, with D uncertain. The CDR3 spans 11 residues. V lost 4 bases and J lost 7, with 5 bases in between. Germline CDR1 reads SGHDT; CDR2 reads YYEEEE. Here the CDR3 DNA reads TGTGCCAGCAGCCGGAGTGAAAAACTGTTTTTT. Its translation is CASSRSEKLFF.

The chain has TRBV11-1 and TRBJ2-7; 7 nucleotides agree with TRBD2. The CDR3 is 14 residues long. Losses at the gene ends were 1 base for V and 6 bases for J; bases not matched to a gene: 6. Germline assignment: CDR1 SGHAT and CDR2 FQDESV (reference sequence). Here the CDR3 reads CASSLVRGEGEQYF. In DNA, the CDR3 is TGTGCCAGCAGCTTAGTCCGGGGGGAAGGCGAGCAGTACTTC.

To note about this clone: The sample carries other DNA sequences with the same CDR3. The chain couples TRBV7-2 to TRBJ2-3; perhaps TRBD1 as D (6 bases). V lost 1 base and J lost 3, with 11 bases in between. Germline V lookup: CDR1 SGHTA, CDR2 FQGNSA. The CDR3 spans 15 residues. CDR3 DNA sequence: TGTGCCAGCAGCTTAGACCCCACAGGGACAGATACGCAGTATTTT. Residues: CASSLDPTGTDTQYF.

This clone was seen more than once but under ten times. The chain is built from TRBV7-2 and TRBJ1-5; tentatively, D is TRBD1 (5 bases). The V end was cut by 3 bases, the J end by 1 base, with 13 bases between. The CDR3 length is 16 residues. Germline V CDR1 and CDR2: SGHTA, FQGNSA. CDR3 in amino acids: CASSFQTGVSNQPQHF. The CDR3 DNA reads TGTGCCAGCAGCTTCCAGACGGGGGTGAGCAATCAGCCCCAGCATTTT.